This T cell receptor beta chain emerged from a study of shared clonotypes between healthy human individuals. Unsorted PBMC samples were amplified in replicate PCRs containing around 300 ng DNA, tens of thousands of T cell genomes. As handled by the study authors: There were no quality scores in the junction-only immunoSEQ sequences, so filtering differed. Sequencing was performed with immunoSEQ multiplex PCR; in TCRdb, only in-frame clones are kept and a portion is missing. For V, J and clone size, that table is used; D and trimming come from the DNA. The data show hundreds of thousands of clones, around 78% seen once. This CDR3 has 16 residues. The trim removed 0 bases at V and 3 bases at J, leaving 1 base unmatched. Germline V gene sequence: CDR1 SGHRS, CDR2 YFSETQ. Whole-study findings and limits: Clonotype sharing among the donors was expected to vary with sequencing depth.

Concerning this clone itself: Its target is not known.

Sequenced input: PBMCs. The rearrangement links TRBV5-1 to TRBJ1-5; 12 nucleotides match TRBD1. This TCR derives from a woman aged 40 to 50 in good health. Some clones in this sample may be carry-over from other donors' samples. The CDR3 protein is CASSLGDRGPNQPQHF. In nucleotides, the CDR3 is TGCGCCAGCAGCTTGGGGGACAGGGGGCCCAATCAGCCCCAGCATTTT.